This TCR beta chain was recorded in a study of T and B cells in COVID-19 patients. Study as a whole: Most of the roughly 20 active-infection patients had comorbidities associated with unfavorable COVID-19 outcome. Study-wide points: Active COVID-19 showed highly clonal TRB repertoires; recovery showed diversity and richness above healthy donors. In COVID-19 patients, T cell receptor beta variable and joining gene use was reportedly strongly skewed.

The sample holds many counts of this clonotype. Its antigen is unidentified. TRB rearrangements were amplified by multiplex PCR with BIOMED2 TRB-A/B primers. Using its own MiXCR run on the multiplex PCR reads, TCRdb lists one record per CDR3 protein. The data hold tens of thousands of distinct CDR3 sequences, with roughly 27% observed a single time. The CDR3 runs to 15 residues. CDR1 and CDR2 (germline): MNHEY, SVGAGI. V was clipped by 8 bases and J by 5 bases; unmatched bases: 6. From blood, about 220-500 ng of genomic DNA served as TRB template. Specimen: blood. The chain recombines TRBV6-5 with TRBJ2-2; TRBD2 matches 12 bases. The TCR originated in a human donor who had recovered from COVID-19. The CDR3 sequence is CASHTSGGITGELFF. For the CDR3, the DNA is TGTGCCAGCCATACTAGCGGGGGGATTACCGGGGAGCTGTTTTTT.